A single sample gave rise to the 31 T cell receptor beta chains below, sequenced in a study of T cell clones after liver transplantation. The data were produced by immunoSEQ multiplex PCR, yet TCRdb's version contains in-frame clones alone and is incomplete. The sample carries over 100,000 clones, 80% to 85% recorded once. Sequencing used CD4+ T cells from blood, obtained before liver transplant. The receptors were sampled from a human donor who received a liver transplant.

This clone was counted a single time. This chain connects TRBV18 to TRBJ2-4; D possibly corresponds to TRBD1 (5 bases). Germline CDR1 reads KGHSH; CDR2 reads LQKENI. With 0 bases removed from V and 1 base from J, the gap between germline ends came to 7 bases. This CDR3 comprises 15 residues. This chain's CDR3 is CASSPPTAAKNIQYF. DNA of the CDR3: TGTGCCAGCTCACCACCGACAGCGGCCAAAAACATTCAGTACTTC. Combining the CDR3 with reference TRBV18 and TRBJ2-4 gives the whole variable domain NAGVMQNPRHLVRRRGQEARLRCSPMKGHSHVYWYRQLPEEGLKFMVYLQKENIIDESGMPKERFSAEFPKEGPSILRIQQVVRGDSAAYFCASSPPTAAKNIQYFGAGTRLSVL.

This rearrangement joins TRBV28 to TRBJ2-7; 8 positions match TRBD1. CDR1 and CDR2 (germline): MDHEN, SYDVKM. CDR3 length: 14 amino acids. V trimming: 2 bases; J trimming: 4 bases; junction bases outside the gene matches: 4. CDR3 nucleotides: TGTGCCAGCAGTTTAACAGGGGGTTGGTACGAGCAGTACTTC. It specifies CASSLTGGWYEQYF.

DNA for the CDR3: TGTGCCAGCTCTACAAGCGGACCGGGAGGTGAAAAACTGTTTTTT. This gives the protein CASSTSGPGGEKLFF. The J gene is TRBJ1-4, the V gene TRBV18, with no clear D. The V gene lost 6 bases and the J gene lost 7 bases, with 18 bases spanning the gap. CDR1 is KGHSH and CDR2 is LQKENI in the germline V gene. This CDR3 comprises 15 residues.

V and J are TRBV5-1 and TRBJ2-3, with 12 positions matching TRBD2. Germline values: CDR1 SGHRS, CDR2 YFSETQ. The length of the CDR3 is 17 residues. Trimming cost V 4 bases and J 3 bases; bases outside gene matches: 9. In DNA form, the CDR3 reads TGCGCCAGCAGCACACTGACTAGCGGGAGAACGACAGATACGCAGTATTTT. Protein sequence: CASSTLTSGRTTDTQYF.

V and J are TRBV5-4 and TRBJ2-2; D call uncertain. V shed 4 bases and J shed 1 base, with 8 bases lying between them. Germline V CDR1 and CDR2: SGHNT, YYREEE (reference sequence). The CDR3 runs 14 residues. CDR3 residues: CASSPTLNTGELFF. The DNA of the CDR3 is TGTGCCAGCAGCCCGACCCTGAACACCGGGGAGCTGTTTTTT.

The rearrangement links TRBV5-1 to TRBJ2-7; TRBD2 matches 14 bases. The J segment lost 2 bases and the V segment lost 4 bases, leaving 5 bases of the junction unmatched. The CDR3 extends over 16 amino acids. Germline V CDR1 and CDR2: SGHRS, YFSETQ. The CDR3 sequence: CASSLGTSGSPYEQYF. CDR3 in DNA: TGCGCCAGCAGCCTAGGGACTAGCGGGAGCCCCTACGAGCAGTACTTC.

This chain joins TRBV6-1 and TRBJ1-2, with D uncertain. This CDR3 is built from 14 residues. Trimming removed 4 bases from V and 2 bases from J, with 11 bases in between. Germline CDR1 is MNHNS and CDR2 is SASEGT. The chain's CDR3 is CASSASVRNYGYTF. As DNA, the CDR3 is TGTGCCAGCAGTGCTAGTGTGAGGAACTATGGCTACACCTTC.

The CDR3 coding sequence is TGCGGCGGGGGAAAGAACACCGGGGAGCTGTTTTTT. This gives the protein CGGGKNTGELFF. The chain has TRBV29-1 and TRBJ2-2; 7 bases line up with TRBD2. CDR3 size: 12 residues. Looked up from germline, CDR1 is SQVTM and CDR2 is ANQGSEA.

This clone appeared a few times. The chain employs TRBV28 and TRBJ1-5, with D perhaps TRBD1 (6 bases). Trimming removed 5 bases from V and 0 bases from J, with 17 bases in between. This CDR3 contains 17 residues. Germline assignment: CDR1 MDHEN and CDR2 SYDVKM. The CDR3 here is CASSPTDRKYSNQPQHF. The CDR3, as DNA: TGTGCCAGCAGTCCTACAGACAGGAAGTATAGCAATCAGCCCCAGCATTTT.

The chain links TRBV5-1 to TRBJ2-5; D unresolved. This CDR3 comprises 14 residues. Germline assignment: CDR1 SGHRS and CDR2 YFSETQ. V lost 4 bases and J lost 3, with 13 bases in between. The CDR3 protein is CASSPGGNEETQYF. Written as DNA, the CDR3 is TGCGCCAGCAGCCCTGGTGGCAACGAAGAGACCCAGTACTTC. The entire variable domain, with the rest obtained from reference TRBV5-1 and TRBJ2-5, is as follows: KAGVTQTPRYLIKTRGQQVTLSCSPISGHRSVSWYQQTPGQGLQFLFEYFSETQRNKGNFPGRFSGRQFSNSRSEMNVSTLELGDSALYLCASSPGGNEETQYFGPGTRLLVL.

The genes are TRBV6-1 and TRBJ1-2; 9 bases are a match to TRBD1. This CDR3 has 13 amino acids. In germline, CDR1 is MNHNS, CDR2 SASEGT. V trimming: 4 bases; J trimming: 7 bases; junction bases outside the gene matches: 4. DNA of the CDR3: TGTGCCAGCAGTGTGGGGGGACAGGGTGGCTACACCTTC. Translation gives CASSVGGQGGYTF.

The chain couples TRBV18 to TRBJ1-2, with a tentative D call TRBD1 (5 bases). The CDR3 has 14 residues. Germline CDR1 and CDR2: KGHSH and LQKENI. Trimming took off 6 bases at V and 8 bases at J, with 19 bases between the two ends. CDR3 sequence (DNA): TGTGCCAGCTCGGGAGGACAATTAGGTTGGGGCTACACCTTC. It specifies CASSGGQLGWGYTF.

This clone was observed once. The chain uses TRBV29-1 and TRBJ2-1; 7 nucleotides line up with TRBD1. CDR3 size: 12 residues. Germline CDR1 and CDR2: SQVTM and ANQGSEA. The trim removed 5 bases at V and 7 bases at J, leaving 5 bases unmatched. The CDR3 DNA is TGCAGCGTTAAAGGGGGCTTGAATGAGCAGTTCTTC. Its translation is CSVKGGLNEQFF.

V usage is TRBV7-9 and J usage is TRBJ1-2; D gene uncertain. The CDR3 loop spans 13 amino acids. V lost 1 base to trimming and J lost 0 bases, with 3 bases between them. Germline V gene data show CDR1 as SEHNR and CDR2 as FQNEAQ (reference sequence). The CDR3 here is CASSLGANYGYTF. The CDR3 DNA reads as TGTGCCAGCAGCTTAGGAGCTAACTATGGCTACACCTTC.

The V and J genes are TRBV27 and TRBJ2-3; D not certain. Trimming shortened V by 2 bases and J by 1 base, and 7 bases separated the two germline ends. Germline loops: CDR1 MNHEY, CDR2 SMNVEV (reference sequence). The CDR3 consists of 14 residues. The CDR3 DNA reads as TGTGCCAGCAGTTTAAATAGGGGCACAGATACGCAGTATTTT. Translated, it gives CASSLNRGTDTQYF.

The chain uses TRBV28 and TRBJ1-1, with D perhaps matching TRBD1 (5 bases). The length of the CDR3 is 15 residues. The V gene's germline CDR1 is MDHEN and CDR2 SYDVKM. The germline V and J ends were trimmed by 3 bases and 1 base, with 12 bases remaining between them. The CDR3 loop reads CASSFAGTSNTEAFF. DNA of the CDR3: TGTGCCAGCAGTTTTGCAGGGACCTCGAACACTGAAGCTTTCTTT. The complete variable domain, with remaining parts taken from reference TRBV28 and TRBJ1-1, reads DVKVTQSSRYLVKRTGEKVFLECVQDMDHENMFWYRQDPGLGLRLIYFSYDVKMKEKGDIPEGYSVSREKKERFSLILESASTNQTSMYLCASSFAGTSNTEAFFGQGTRLTVV.

This clone showed up just once. This chain connects TRBV5-5 to TRBJ1-2, with D unresolved. The V end was cut by 3 bases, the J end by 0 bases, with 9 bases between. This CDR3 region has 14 residues. Per germline, CDR1 SGHKS and CDR2 YYEKEE (reference sequence). The CDR3 DNA is TGTGCCAGCAGCTGGGATCCCACTAACTATGGCTACACCTTC. Amino acids: CASSWDPTNYGYTF.

This clone was recorded once. V gene TRBV5-6 combines with J gene TRBJ1-6; D not certain. Germline V gene lookup returns CDR1 SGHDT and CDR2 YYEEEE. The CDR3 spans 15 residues. The V end was cut by 0 bases, the J end by 8 bases, with 12 bases between. CDR3 bases: TGTGCCAGCAGCTTGGTTCTGGGTAGGGATTCACCCCTCCACTTT. Protein product: CASSLVLGRDSPLHF. The whole variable domain, filled in from reference TRBV5-6 and TRBJ1-6, reads DAGVTQSPTHLIKTRGQQVTLRCSPKSGHDTVSWYQQALGQGPQFIFQYYEEEERQRGNFPDRFSGHQFPNYSSELNVNALLLGDSALYLCASSLVLGRDSPLHFGNGTRLTVT.

The V and J genes are TRBV7-3 and TRBJ2-3; a possible D gene is TRBD2 (6 bases). Germline V gene data show CDR1 as SGHTA and CDR2 as FQGTGA. This CDR3 contains 16 residues. Trimming shortened V by 4 bases and J by 4 bases, and 18 bases separated the two germline ends. The CDR3 region has the DNA TGTGCCAGCAGCTCACAACCGGCGGGAATGGCAGATACGCAGTATTTT. Encoded protein: CASSSQPAGMADTQYF.

The sample holds a few counts of this clone. V is TRBV7-9 and J is TRBJ1-2; D unclear. In germline, CDR1 is SEHNR, CDR2 FQNEAQ (reference sequence). CDR3 length equals 14 residues. V lost 5 bases and J lost 5, with 15 bases in between. The CDR3 reads CASSPLGGDYGYTF. CDR3 sequence (DNA): TGTGCCAGCAGCCCCCTCGGAGGAGATTATGGCTACACCTTC.

The CDR3 nucleotides read TGTGCCAGCAGCTGGACTAGCGGGGGGGCGGAGACCCAGTACTTC. It is translated as CASSWTSGGAETQYF. The V gene is TRBV5-4, the J gene TRBJ2-5, with 15 nucleotides matching TRBD2. The V and J ends lost 3 bases and 5 bases, in that order; junction bases with no gene match: 2. The germline V gene has CDR1 SGHNT and CDR2 YYREEE (reference sequence). The CDR3 is 15 amino acids.

The V call is TRBV28, the J call TRBJ2-7; 9 nucleotides match TRBD1. This CDR3 contains 13 residues. Per germline, CDR1 MDHEN and CDR2 SYDVKM. The V and J ends lost 7 bases and 4 bases, in that order; junction bases with no gene match: 5. Written as DNA, the CDR3 is TGTGCCAGCACCTTGGACAGGGGTTACGAGCAGTACTTC. Protein: CASTLDRGYEQYF.

The chain joins TRBV2 to TRBJ2-5, with D unclear. The V and J ends lost 2 bases and 2 bases respectively, with 12 bases between them. Germline V CDR1 and CDR2: SNHLY, FYNNEI. This CDR3 contains 15 residues. CDR3 DNA: TGTGCCAGCAGTGAATCCCCTGGCAGGCAAGAGACCCAGTACTTC. Amino acids: CASSESPGRQETQYF.

J is TRBJ2-1 and V is TRBV9, with 9 bases aligning to TRBD2. The trim removed 3 bases at V and 1 base at J, leaving 5 bases unmatched. Per the germline V gene, CDR1 is SGDLS and CDR2 is YYNGEE. This CDR3 is built from 16 residues. The CDR3 bases are TGTGCCAGCAGCGGAACTAGCGGGTCTTCCTACAATGAGCAGTTCTTC. It translates to CASSGTSGSSYNEQFF. The whole variable domain, filled in from reference TRBV9 and TRBJ2-1, reads DSGVTQTPKHLITATGQRVTLRCSPRSGDLSVYWYQQSLDQGLQFLIQYYNGEERAKGNILERFSAQQFPDLHSELNLSSLELGDSALYFCASSGTSGSSYNEQFFGPGTRLTVL.

This clone was seen more than once but under ten times. J is TRBJ2-5 and V is TRBV4-3, with a weak D call TRBD1 (6 bases). The germline V and J ends were trimmed by 1 base and 7 bases, with 16 bases remaining between them. The CDR3 has 15 amino acids. Germline CDR1 is LGHNA and CDR2 is YSLEER. The CDR3 reads CASSQAAGAQVTQYF. CDR3 DNA sequence: TGCGCCAGCAGCCAAGCCGCAGGGGCCCAGGTGACCCAGTACTTC.

The CDR3 sequence is CASSIGQHNEQFF. The CDR3 DNA reads as TGTGCCAGCAGCATCGGACAGCACAATGAGCAGTTCTTC. The chain recombines TRBV11-3 with TRBJ2-1, with D perhaps TRBD1 (6 bases). CDR3 length: 13 amino acids. Germline values: CDR1 SGHNT, CDR2 YENEEA. The V and J ends lost 5 bases and 5 bases respectively, with 10 bases between them.

The chain joins TRBV5-5 to TRBJ2-1, with TRBD2 identical over 13 bases. V lost 4 bases, J lost 8 bases, and 9 bases stayed unmatched. This CDR3 comprises 16 residues. CDR1 is SGHKS and CDR2 is YYEKEE in the germline V gene (reference sequence). This CDR3 reads CASSLRTSGSTDEQFF. The CDR3 bases are TGTGCCAGCAGCCTAAGGACTAGCGGGAGTACGGATGAGCAGTTCTTC.

The V call is TRBV27, the J call TRBJ1-2; 7 bases are a match to TRBD1. Per the germline V gene, CDR1 is MNHEY and CDR2 is SMNVEV (reference sequence). This CDR3 has 13 amino acids. The trim removed 7 bases at V and 8 bases at J, leaving 10 bases unmatched. The CDR3 nucleotides read TGTGCCAGCAACCCGACAGGGAGAGGGGGCTACACCTTC. Translating gives CASNPTGRGGYTF.

This chain uses TRBV6-1 with TRBJ2-3; TRBD1 aligns across 12 bases. The CDR3 runs 12 residues. The germline V gene encodes CDR1 MNHNS and CDR2 SASEGT. The CDR3 reads CAGTGGIDTQYF. The CDR3 DNA sequence: TGTGCTGGGACAGGGGGCATAGATACGCAGTATTTT.

This clone has at least ten counts. The chain is built from TRBV6-5 and TRBJ1-6; no firm D call. The V end lost 4 bases, the J end lost 7 bases, and 5 bases lay between the germline ends. Germline assignment: CDR1 MNHEY and CDR2 SVGAGI. The CDR3 sequence is 12 residues long. The DNA of the CDR3 is TGTGCCAGCAGTTCCGCGAATTCACCCCTCCACTTT. Protein: CASSSANSPLHF.

This chain links TRBV5-1 with TRBJ2-6, with D possibly TRBD1 on 6 matching bases. This CDR3 region has 17 residues. The V end lost 2 bases, the J end lost 0 bases, and 12 bases lay between the germline ends. Germline V gene data show CDR1 as SGHRS and CDR2 as YFSETQ. CDR3 nucleotides: TGCGCCAGCAGCTTTGGACAGCACTTCTCTGGGGCCAACGTCCTGACTTTC. Encoded protein: CASSFGQHFSGANVLTF.